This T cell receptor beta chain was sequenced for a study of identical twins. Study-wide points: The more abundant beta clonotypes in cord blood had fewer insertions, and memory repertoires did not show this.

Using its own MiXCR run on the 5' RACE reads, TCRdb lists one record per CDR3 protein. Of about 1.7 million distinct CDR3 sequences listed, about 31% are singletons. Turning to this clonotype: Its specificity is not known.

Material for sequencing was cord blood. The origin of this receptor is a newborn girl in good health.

The CDR3 loop reads CAGFPSSGVYNEQFF. The CDR3 bases are TGTGCCGGCTTTCCCTCTAGCGGTGTGTACAATGAGCAGTTCTTC. The chain couples TRBV27 to TRBJ2-1, with 7 bases fitting TRBD2. Germline CDR1 and CDR2: MNHEY and SMNVEV (reference sequence). The CDR3 runs to 15 residues. V lost 11 bases, J lost 4 bases, and 14 bases stayed unmatched.